Detailed here is one TCR beta chain. Its target antigen remains unknown. Base qualities are missing; no much larger clone stands one base away. Library generation was performed with the immunoSEQ multiplex PCR assay. The multiplex PCR relied on a mix of 60 forward primers for TCR Vbeta segments and 13 reverse primers for TCR Jbeta segments. The CDR3 region of rearranged TCR beta genes was amplified from genomic DNA by a multiplex PCR assay. On the Illumina HiSeq System, the amplified TCR beta libraries were sequenced as 87-base-pair reads. Concerning the study's data processing: Across the 666 repertoires, a later analysis counted 75 million to 90 million unique TCR beta chains, some 11 million of which were shared by at least two donors. Raw reads were error-corrected and collapsed into unique sequences by a nearest-neighbor algorithm in which closely related sequences were merged to remove PCR and sequencing errors. To assign V, D and J gene segments, CDR3 sequences were aligned to IMGT reference sequences. Each retained sequence needed at least a six-nucleotide match to both a V gene segment and a J gene segment. Rearrangements were classified as productive when the CDR3 lacked stop codons and remained in frame with V and J, and all other rearrangements were classified as non-productive. CDR3 was defined according to IMGT convention as the region running from the second conserved V-encoded cysteine to the conserved J-encoded phenylalanine. In an earlier analysis of around 540 of the donors, sequences lacking an unambiguous match to a single V gene segment were excluded. An earlier analysis of approximately 590 of the donors classified V segments as functional when productive rearrangements were above 56.7% and as segregating when the standard deviation between donors was above 5%. A statistical classification framework was built to diagnose cytomegalovirus status from the catalog of TCR beta chain sequences. In a later analysis, V and J genes were assigned by comparing TCR nucleotide sequences against IMGT/GENE-DB human TR gene sequences. The TCRdist pipeline was used in a later analysis to assign CDR3 sequences and most-parsimonious VDJ recombination scenarios. In a later analysis, every TCR beta chain was defined by the combination of its CDR3 amino acid sequence and its V-gene family, and reads without a unique V-gene family were dropped. As a way to deal with suspected cross-contamination and a sequencing artifact, a later analysis dropped 450 to 700 nucleotide sequences that were highly shared and had low generation probability. In a later analysis, a clonal expansion index was calculated for each public chain from normalized within-repertoire ranks of inferred template counts. A later analysis computed generation probabilities with a VDJ recombination model fitted to out-of-frame rearrangements, and checked the results against IGoR. In a later analysis, TCR-TCR, TCR-HLA and TCR-CMV co-occurrence was scored with hypergeometric tests, and a repertoire-size bias correction was applied to TCR pairs. In a later analysis, false discovery rates were estimated by permuting HLA or CMV assignments 20 times. A later analysis grouped co-occurring TCRs with DBSCAN, adding TCRdist sequence similarity when clustering within HLA-allele-positive subsets. Repertoires with fewer than 30,000 or more than 120,000 public chains, plus five repertoires with anomalous nucleotide sharing, were excluded from co-occurrence clustering. The table was pulled from immuneACCESS by TCRdb, which kept in-frame rearrangements only. Such tables lose some clones; where checked, under half of the loss comes from unresolved V genes, and the rest has no known cause. V, J and clone size reflect that table, while D and trimming were determined from the DNA. The sample yields more than 110,000 clones; roughly three quarters were counted once. Approximately 4.9% of the sample is taken by the ten largest.

The cohort comprised fewer than 750 healthy bone marrow donors. At the time of sampling, every cohort member was nominally healthy, though immune exposures that went unrecorded were likely present. The donor was CMV seronegative and belonged to the group of more than 300 seronegative cohort members. A peripheral blood sample was provided by each donor, and peripheral blood mononuclear cells were used for TCR beta sequencing. The Qiagen DNeasy Blood Extraction Kit was used to extract genomic DNA from the blood cell samples. The data stem from a study of cytomegalovirus exposure and HLA in healthy donors (dated by TCRdb to the late 2010s). As for the study more broadly: In an earlier analysis of roughly 500 of the donors, 276 Gb of sequence data and approximately 100 million unique TCR beta sequences from 180 million or so T cells were reported. A later analysis re-examined previously published TCR beta repertoires from hundreds of donors and added high-resolution HLA genotyping to investigate patterns of TCR occurrence. Rather than drawing on any new phenotypic data, the later analysis identified candidate immune exposures from TCR beta sequences and the way those sequences occurred across donors. An earlier analysis of some 500 of the donors applied high-throughput TCR beta sequencing to assess whether each TCR beta V gene segment acted as functional or pseudogenic. Genome-wide SNP genotypes for about 60% of the roughly 670 donors were used in a later genetic analysis, which treated that subset as a discovery cohort. Every discovery cohort repertoire had been produced on one sequencing platform. The study profiled the T cell repertoires of 666 subjects by immunosequencing and related them to cytomegalovirus serostatus. The genetic ancestry cluster associated with self-reported Caucasian donors included around 76% of the 300 to 400 genotyped donors. The study aimed to test whether cataloging public T cell receptors could reveal signatures of past pathogen exposure. The number of donors typed differed by locus, with about 629-630 for A, B, C, DRB1 and DQB1, roughly 520 for DQA1, 600 to 610 for DPA1, and around 460 for DPB1. Both class I and class II loci were covered by HLA typing, at four-digit resolution. About 310 gigabases of sequencing data and tens of millions of unique TCR sequences were included in an early release covering under 650 HLA-typed donors. Donor age, sex, ethnicity and CMV serostatus were collected together with the repertoire data. A handful of DR-DQ haplotypes were handled as single units for association and clustering because linkage in the cohort was strong. On average, around 240,000 unique TCR beta nucleotide sequences were sequenced per donor among more than 350 genotyped donors of the cohort, with roughly a sixth of those sequences being non-productive. To predict cytomegalovirus infection status, the study brought together high-throughput TCR immunosequencing, statistical association of individual TCRs with disease status, and machine learning. A separate validation cohort of 100 to 150 different subjects was used in addition to the approximately 610-subject first cohort.

The CDR3 numbers 14 residues from cysteine through phenylalanine. Just the 42-base CDR3 DNA is kept, in frame starting at base 1. Between the V and J ends, shortened by 2 bases and 3 bases respectively, the junction contains 9 bases. The germline V gene yields SGHDT for CDR1 and YYEEEE for CDR2. What the authors observed across the whole study: Because counts were too low, about 18 rarely observed V segments, including chromosome 9 orphons, were excluded from the earlier analysis of some 590 of the donors. In a later analysis, most CMV-associated TCR beta chains were found to appear HLA-restricted, with HLA associations seemingly driven largely by CMV exposure. Roughly uniform sequencing depth across donors was assumed in presence/absence analyses, although this assumption may not hold. A later analysis found that HLA-associated TCR beta chains were more clonally expanded and had lower generation probabilities than equally common non-associated chains. According to a later analysis, TCR association rates differed among HLA loci, with DRB1 alleles showing the most associated TCRs and HLA-C alleles showing the fewest. According to the authors, the approach could potentially be generalized to other disease states and immunological phenotypes. The sequencing pipeline was judged likely to have produced a cluster of highly shared sequence variants as a technical artifact. Most TCR sequences were observed very rarely across donors, whereas some public TCRs were present in many individuals. Correlated functional status among segregating V segments might reflect linkage disequilibrium, but an unknown experimental factor could not be ruled out. Several of the top co-occurrence clusters appeared to be linked to parvovirus B19, influenza, CMV and Epstein-Barr virus, according to a later analysis. CMV serostatus was the only immune exposure information available for the cohort. A total of 164 TCR beta chains were listed by the study as associated with cytomegalovirus. The 87-base-pair reads could not distinguish some IMGT-functional V segments, including TRBV6-2 and TRBV6-3, so those segments were excluded. A further reported finding was that TCR beta sequences accurately predicted the HLA-A and HLA-B alleles for most subjects in the first cohort. Strong co-occurrence of HLA alleles, especially DR and DQ, made assigning TCR associations to individual alleles difficult. An association between a missense DCLRE1C variant and V-gene and J-gene trimming of TCR beta chains was found in a later genetic analysis and replicated in an independent cohort. In this cohort, only TCR beta chains were sequenced, and detectable features were limited by the absence of alpha or paired-chain data. Because some donors lacked HLA typing at each locus, the association tests relied only on the typed subset. Compared with the approximately 700-donor mean, donors in an Asian-associated ancestry cluster had fewer N-insertions in productive TCRs, according to a later genetic analysis. Cytomegalovirus status was reported to be diagnosed by the classifier with high specificity and sensitivity in both the original and validation cohorts. Three of the identified cytomegalovirus-associated TCR beta chains were confirmed in vitro to be specific for cytomegalovirus antigens. An earlier analysis of around 500 of the donors showed that most TCR beta V segments appeared in productive rearrangements either about 87% or about 30% of the time, which broadly matched IMGT annotations. At a false discovery rate of 0.05, a later analysis linked under 20,000 TCR beta sequences to specific HLA alleles.

The sequenced sample consisted of PBMCs. The TCR sequence derives from a woman aged 45-65 years in good health and CMV-seronegative. Rearrangement joined TRBV5-6 to TRBJ1-5, with no confidently assigned D gene. The CDR3 in this case is CASSFYRDNQPQHF. Here is the DNA: TGTGCCAGCAGCTTTTATCGAGACAATCAGCCCCAGCATTTT.